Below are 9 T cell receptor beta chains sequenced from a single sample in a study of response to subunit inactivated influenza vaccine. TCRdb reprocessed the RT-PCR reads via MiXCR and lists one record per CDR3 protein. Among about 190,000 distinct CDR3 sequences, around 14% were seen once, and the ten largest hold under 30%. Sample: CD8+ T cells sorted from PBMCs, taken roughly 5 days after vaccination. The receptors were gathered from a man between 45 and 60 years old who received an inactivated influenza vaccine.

The CDR3 protein is CASSSNRGSNQPQHF. In DNA, the CDR3 is TGTGCCAGCAGTTCGAACAGGGGAAGCAATCAGCCCCAGCATTTT. J is TRBJ1-5 and V is TRBV6-2 or TRBV6-3, with TRBD1 matching over 7 bases. Germline V lookup: CDR1 MNHEY, CDR2 SVGEGT. The CDR3 length is 15 residues. Germline trimming cut 4 bases from V and 1 base from J; bases unmatched to any gene: 4.

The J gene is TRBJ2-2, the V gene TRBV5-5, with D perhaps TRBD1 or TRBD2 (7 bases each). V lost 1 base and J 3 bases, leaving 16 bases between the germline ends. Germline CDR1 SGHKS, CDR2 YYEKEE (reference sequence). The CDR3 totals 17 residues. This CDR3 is CASSLRDSGEYTGELFF. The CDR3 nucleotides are TGTGCCAGCAGCTTGCGGGACAGCGGGGAGTACACCGGGGAGCTGTTTTTT.

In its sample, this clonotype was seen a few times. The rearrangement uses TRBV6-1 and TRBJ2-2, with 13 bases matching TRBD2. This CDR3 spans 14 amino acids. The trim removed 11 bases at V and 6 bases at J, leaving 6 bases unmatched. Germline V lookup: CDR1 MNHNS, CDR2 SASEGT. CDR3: CAVGLAGWAGELFF. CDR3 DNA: TGTGCCGTGGGACTAGCGGGATGGGCCGGGGAGCTGTTTTTT.

The CDR3 coding sequence is TGCAGTGTGCGCAGCGGGGGGACTAGCGGGAGTTTCACCGGGGAGCTGTTTTTT. Translating it yields CSVRSGGTSGSFTGELFF. J is TRBJ2-2 and V is TRBV20-1; 14 bases are shared with TRBD2. Looked up from germline, CDR1 is DFQATT and CDR2 is SNEGSKA (reference sequence). V lost 7 bases and J lost 4; bases outside the gene matches: 14. This CDR3 comprises 18 residues.

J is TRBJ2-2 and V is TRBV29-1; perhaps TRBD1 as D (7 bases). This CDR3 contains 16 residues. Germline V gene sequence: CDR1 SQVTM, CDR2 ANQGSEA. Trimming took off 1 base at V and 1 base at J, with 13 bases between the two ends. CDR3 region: CSVEVRGRGNTGELFF. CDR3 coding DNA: TGCAGCGTTGAAGTGAGGGGGCGGGGGAACACCGGGGAGCTGTTTTTT.

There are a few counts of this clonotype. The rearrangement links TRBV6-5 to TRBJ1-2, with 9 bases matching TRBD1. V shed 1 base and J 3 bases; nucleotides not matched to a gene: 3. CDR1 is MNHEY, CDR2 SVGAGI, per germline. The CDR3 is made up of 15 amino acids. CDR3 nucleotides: TGTGCCAGCAGTTACTGGCGGGACAGGGACTATGGCTACACCTTC. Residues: CASSYWRDRDYGYTF.

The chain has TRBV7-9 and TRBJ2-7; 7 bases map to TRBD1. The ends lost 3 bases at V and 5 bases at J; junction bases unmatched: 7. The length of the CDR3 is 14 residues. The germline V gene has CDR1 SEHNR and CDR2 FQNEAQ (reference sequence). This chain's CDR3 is CASSFPGQSHEQYF. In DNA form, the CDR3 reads TGTGCCAGCAGCTTCCCGGGACAGTCCCACGAGCAGTACTTC.

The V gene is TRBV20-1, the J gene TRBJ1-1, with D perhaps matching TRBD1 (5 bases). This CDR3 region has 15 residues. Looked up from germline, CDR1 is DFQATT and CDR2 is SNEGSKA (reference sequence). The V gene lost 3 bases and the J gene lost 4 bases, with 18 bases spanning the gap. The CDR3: CSARDSIGGGTEAFF. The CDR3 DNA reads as TGCAGTGCTAGGGACTCGATCGGGGGGGGCACTGAAGCTTTCTTT.

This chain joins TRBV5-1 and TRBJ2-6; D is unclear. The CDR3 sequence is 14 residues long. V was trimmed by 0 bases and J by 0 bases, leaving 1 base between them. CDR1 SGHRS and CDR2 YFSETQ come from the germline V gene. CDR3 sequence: CASSLASGANVLTF. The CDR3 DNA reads TGCGCCAGCAGCTTGGCCTCTGGGGCCAACGTCCTGACTTTC.